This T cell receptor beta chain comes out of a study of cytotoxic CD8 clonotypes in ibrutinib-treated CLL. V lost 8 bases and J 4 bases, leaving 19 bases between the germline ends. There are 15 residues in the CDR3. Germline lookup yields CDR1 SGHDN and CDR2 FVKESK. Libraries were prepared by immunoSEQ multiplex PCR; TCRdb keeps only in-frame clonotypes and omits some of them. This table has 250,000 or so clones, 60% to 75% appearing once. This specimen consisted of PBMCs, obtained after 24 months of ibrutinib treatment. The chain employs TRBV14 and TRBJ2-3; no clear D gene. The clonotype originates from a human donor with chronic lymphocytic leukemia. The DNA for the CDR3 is TGTGCCAGCTCCAAAAAGCCCAGCACCTCAGATACGCAGTATTTT. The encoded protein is CASSKKPSTSDTQYF.